The 8 T cell receptor beta chains in this list originate from one sample, sequenced in a study of shared clonotypes between healthy human individuals. The data were produced by immunoSEQ multiplex PCR, yet TCRdb's version contains in-frame clones alone and is incomplete. The sample holds roughly 1.5 million clones, 95% to 99% seen once. Input material: naive CD4+ T cells sorted from blood. Subset reported: CD45RA+ positively selected. These receptors were taken from a man aged 30 to 45 in good health.

Remarks on this clone: In the same sample, other DNA sequences code for this CDR3. This sequence joins TRBV18 and TRBJ2-7; D is unresolved. The CDR3 extends over 12 amino acids. Trimming took 6 bases from V and 2 from J, leaving 8 bases between them. Germline V gene lookup returns CDR1 KGHSH and CDR2 LQKENI. CDR3 region: CASSPTPYEQYF. The CDR3 DNA sequence: TGTGCCAGCTCGCCGACACCCTACGAGCAGTACTTC.

The J gene is TRBJ2-7, the V gene TRBV15; 14 nucleotides line up with TRBD2. CDR1 is LNHNV and CDR2 is YYDKDF in the germline V gene (reference sequence). This CDR3 is built from 15 residues. V lost 3 bases and J lost 2; bases outside the gene matches: 0. The CDR3 sequence is CATSRGLAGAYEQYF. The DNA of the CDR3 is TGTGCCACCAGCAGGGGACTAGCGGGAGCCTACGAGCAGTACTTC. Combining the CDR3 with reference TRBV15 and TRBJ2-7 gives the whole variable domain DAMVIQNPRYQVTQFGKPVTLSCSQTLNHNVMYWYQQKSSQAPKLLFHYYDKDFNNEADTPDNFQSRRPNTSFCFLDIRSPGLGDTAMYLCATSRGLAGAYEQYFGPGTRLTVT.

The chain joins TRBV7-8 to TRBJ1-5, with a weak D call TRBD1 (5 bases). Germline V gene lookup returns CDR1 SGHVS and CDR2 FQNEAQ. Trimming took 5 bases from V and 1 from J, leaving 9 bases between them. The CDR3 is 14 residues long. The CDR3 nucleotides are TGTGCCAGCAGCCCGGGGGGGAGCAATCAGCCCCAGCATTTT. Its translation: CASSPGGSNQPQHF.

This clone has a single count. The rearrangement joins TRBV7-2 to TRBJ2-6; D unclear. The V and J ends lost 4 bases and 2 bases respectively, with 9 bases between them. Germline V CDR1 and CDR2: SGHTA, FQGNSA. This CDR3 spans 15 amino acids. The CDR3, as DNA: TGTGCCAGCAGCTCCGTTCCAACTGGGGCCAACGTCCTGACTTTC. It specifies CASSSVPTGANVLTF.

The chain links TRBV5-1 to TRBJ2-5; 7 bases agree with TRBD1. Unmatched junction bases numbered 7, after V lost 3 bases and J lost 5 bases. The CDR3 loop spans 14 amino acids. Germline CDR1 SGHRS, CDR2 YFSETQ. In DNA form, the CDR3 reads TGCGCCAGCAGCTCCAACAGGGGCTGGGAGACCCAGTACTTC. Translating it yields CASSSNRGWETQYF.

The chain is built from TRBV7-2 and TRBJ1-2; D ambiguous. Per the germline V gene, CDR1 is SGHTA and CDR2 is FQGNSA. CDR3 size: 16 residues. Between the trimmed V and J ends, which lost 1 base and 8 bases, there was a span of 20 bases. In DNA, the CDR3 is TGTGCCAGCAGCTTAGGTGGTGGAGGGCCAGGCAGCGGCTACACCTTC. Translated, it gives CASSLGGGGPGSGYTF.

The chain combines TRBV5-1 with TRBJ2-7, with D unclear. Germline loops: CDR1 SGHRS, CDR2 YFSETQ. V lost 0 bases and J 1 base, leaving 11 bases between the germline ends. This CDR3 is built from 15 residues. In DNA, the CDR3 is TGCGCCAGCAGCTTGGTCTCGAAGGGTTCCTACGAGCAGTACTTC. Translating it yields CASSLVSKGSYEQYF.

The chain recombines TRBV15 with TRBJ2-3; D is uncertain. Germline V lookup: CDR1 LNHNV, CDR2 YYDKDF (reference sequence). This CDR3 is built from 14 residues. Trimming pared 7 bases from V and 4 bases from J, leaving 15 bases between. The CDR3 reads CATTLKGWADTQYF. CDR3 sequence (DNA): TGTGCCACCACCCTTAAAGGTTGGGCAGATACGCAGTATTTT.